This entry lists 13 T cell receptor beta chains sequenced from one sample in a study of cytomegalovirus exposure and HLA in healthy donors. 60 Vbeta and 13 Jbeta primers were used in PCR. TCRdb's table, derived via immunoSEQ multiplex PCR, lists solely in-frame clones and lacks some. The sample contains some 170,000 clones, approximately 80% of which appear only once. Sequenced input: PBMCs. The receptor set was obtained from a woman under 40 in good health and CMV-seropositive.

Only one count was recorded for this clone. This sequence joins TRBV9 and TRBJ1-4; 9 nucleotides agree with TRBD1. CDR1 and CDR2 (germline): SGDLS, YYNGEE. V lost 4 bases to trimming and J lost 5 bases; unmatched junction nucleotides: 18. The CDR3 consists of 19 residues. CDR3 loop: CASSSPGGGQGPENEKLFF. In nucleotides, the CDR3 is TGTGCCAGCAGCTCCCCAGGGGGGGGACAGGGTCCCGAAAATGAAAAACTGTTTTTT. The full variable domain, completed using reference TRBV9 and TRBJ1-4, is DSGVTQTPKHLITATGQRVTLRCSPRSGDLSVYWYQQSLDQGLQFLIQYYNGEERAKGNILERFSAQQFPDLHSELNLSSLELGDSALYFCASSSPGGGQGPENEKLFFGSGTQLSVL.

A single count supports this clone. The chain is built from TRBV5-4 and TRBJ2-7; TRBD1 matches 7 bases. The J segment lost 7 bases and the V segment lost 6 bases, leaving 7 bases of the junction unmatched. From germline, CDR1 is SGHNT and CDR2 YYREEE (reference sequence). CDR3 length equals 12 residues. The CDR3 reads CASTDRAGEQYF. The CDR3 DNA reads TGTGCCAGCACAGACAGGGCCGGGGAGCAGTACTTC.

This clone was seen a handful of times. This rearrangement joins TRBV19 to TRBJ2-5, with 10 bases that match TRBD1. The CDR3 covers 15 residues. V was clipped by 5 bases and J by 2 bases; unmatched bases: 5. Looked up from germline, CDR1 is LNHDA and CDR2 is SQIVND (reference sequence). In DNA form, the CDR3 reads TGTGCCAGTAGTTTCCGGGACAGGGGACAAGAGACCCAGTACTTC. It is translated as CASSFRDRGQETQYF.

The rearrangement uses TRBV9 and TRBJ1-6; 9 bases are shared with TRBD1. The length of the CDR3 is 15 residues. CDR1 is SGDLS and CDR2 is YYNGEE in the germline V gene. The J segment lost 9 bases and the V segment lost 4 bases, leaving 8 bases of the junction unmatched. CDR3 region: CASSPWGQGSSPLHF. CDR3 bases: TGTGCCAGCAGCCCATGGGGACAGGGATCTTCACCCCTCCACTTT.

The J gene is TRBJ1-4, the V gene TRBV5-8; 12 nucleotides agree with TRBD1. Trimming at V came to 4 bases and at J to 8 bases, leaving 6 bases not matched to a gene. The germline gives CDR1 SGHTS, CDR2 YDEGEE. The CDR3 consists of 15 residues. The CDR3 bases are TGTGCCAGCAGCGTCGGGACAGGGGGCGAGGAAAAACTGTTTTTT. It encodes CASSVGTGGEEKLFF. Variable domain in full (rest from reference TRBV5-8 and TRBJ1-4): EAGVTQSPTHLIKTRGQQATLRCSPISGHTSVYWYQQALGLGLQFLLWYDEGEERNRGNFPPRFSGRQFPNYSSELNVNALELEDSALYLCASSVGTGGEEKLFFGSGTQLSVL.

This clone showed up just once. As DNA, the CDR3 is TGCGCCAGCAGCTTGGGTATCGGAGTGAACACTGAAGCTTTCTTT. It translates to CASSLGIGVNTEAFF. The chain has TRBV5-1 and TRBJ1-1, with D uncertain. The V gene lost 0 bases and the J gene lost 0 bases, with 9 bases spanning the gap. This CDR3 region has 15 residues. Germline-derived CDR1 and CDR2 are SGHRS and YFSETQ.

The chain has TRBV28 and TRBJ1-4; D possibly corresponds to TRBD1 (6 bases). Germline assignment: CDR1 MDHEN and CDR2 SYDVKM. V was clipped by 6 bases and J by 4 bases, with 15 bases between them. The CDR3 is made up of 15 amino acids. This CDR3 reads CASSSTRQVNEKLFF. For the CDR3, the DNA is TGTGCCAGCAGCTCTACCCGACAGGTTAATGAAAAACTGTTTTTT. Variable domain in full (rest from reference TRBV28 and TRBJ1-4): DVKVTQSSRYLVKRTGEKVFLECVQDMDHENMFWYRQDPGLGLRLIYFSYDVKMKEKGDIPEGYSVSREKKERFSLILESASTNQTSMYLCASSSTRQVNEKLFFGSGTQLSVL.

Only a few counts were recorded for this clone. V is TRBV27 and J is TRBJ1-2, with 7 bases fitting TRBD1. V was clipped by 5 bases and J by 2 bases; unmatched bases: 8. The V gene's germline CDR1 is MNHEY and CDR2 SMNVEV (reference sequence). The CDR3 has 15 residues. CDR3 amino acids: CASSTWGRGNYGYTF. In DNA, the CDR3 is TGTGCCAGCAGTACCTGGGGCAGGGGGAACTATGGCTACACCTTC.

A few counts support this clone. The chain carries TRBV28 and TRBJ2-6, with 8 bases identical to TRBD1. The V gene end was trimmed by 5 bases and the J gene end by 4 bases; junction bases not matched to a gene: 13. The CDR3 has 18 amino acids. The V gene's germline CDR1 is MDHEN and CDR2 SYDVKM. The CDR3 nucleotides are TGTGCCAGCAGTCAACCGGGACAGGCCTCTACCGGGGCCAACGTCCTGACTTTC. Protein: CASSQPGQASTGANVLTF.

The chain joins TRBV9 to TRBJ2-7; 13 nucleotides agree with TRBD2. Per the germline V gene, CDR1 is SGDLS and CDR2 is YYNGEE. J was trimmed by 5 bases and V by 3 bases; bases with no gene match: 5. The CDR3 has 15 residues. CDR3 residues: CASSGEGLAGHEQYF. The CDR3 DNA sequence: TGTGCCAGCAGCGGAGAGGGACTAGCGGGGCACGAGCAGTACTTC.

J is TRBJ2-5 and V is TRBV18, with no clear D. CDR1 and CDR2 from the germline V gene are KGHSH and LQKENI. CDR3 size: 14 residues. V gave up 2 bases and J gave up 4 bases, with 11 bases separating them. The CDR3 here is CASSPKLHGETQYF. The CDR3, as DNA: TGTGCCAGCTCACCAAAGTTGCACGGAGAGACCCAGTACTTC.

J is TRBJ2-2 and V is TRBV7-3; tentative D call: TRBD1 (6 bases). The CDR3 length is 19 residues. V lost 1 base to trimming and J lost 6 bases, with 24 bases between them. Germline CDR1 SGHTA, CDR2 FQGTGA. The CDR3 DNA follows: TGTGCCAGCAGCTTAATAGGGGTCGGGACACCTCTAAAGGCCGGGGAGCTGTTTTTT. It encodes CASSLIGVGTPLKAGELFF.

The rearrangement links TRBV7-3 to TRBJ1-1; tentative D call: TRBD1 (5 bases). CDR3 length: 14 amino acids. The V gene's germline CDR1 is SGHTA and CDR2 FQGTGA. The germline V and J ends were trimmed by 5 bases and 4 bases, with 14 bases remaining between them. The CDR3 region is CASSPSLTATEAFF. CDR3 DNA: TGTGCCAGCAGCCCTTCTTTGACAGCCACTGAAGCTTTCTTT. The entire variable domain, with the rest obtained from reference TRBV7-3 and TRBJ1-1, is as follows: GAGVSQTPSNKVTEKGKYVELRCDPISGHTALYWYRQSLGQGPEFLIYFQGTGAADDSGLPNDRFFAVRPEGSVSTLKIQRTERGDSAVYLCASSPSLTATEAFFGQGTRLTVV.